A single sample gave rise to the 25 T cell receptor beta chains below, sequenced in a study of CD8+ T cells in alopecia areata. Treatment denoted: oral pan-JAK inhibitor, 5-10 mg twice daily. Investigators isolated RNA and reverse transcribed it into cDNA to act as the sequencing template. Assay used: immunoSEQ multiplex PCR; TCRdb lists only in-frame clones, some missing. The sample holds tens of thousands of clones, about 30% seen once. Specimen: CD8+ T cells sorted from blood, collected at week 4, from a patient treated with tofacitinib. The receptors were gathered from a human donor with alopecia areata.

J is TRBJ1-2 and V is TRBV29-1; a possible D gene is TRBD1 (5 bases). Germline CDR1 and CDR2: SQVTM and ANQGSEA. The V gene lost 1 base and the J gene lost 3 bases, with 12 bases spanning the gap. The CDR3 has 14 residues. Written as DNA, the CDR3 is TGCAGCGTTGAAGCAGGGAATGTCGACTATGGCTACACCTTC. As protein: CSVEAGNVDYGYTF. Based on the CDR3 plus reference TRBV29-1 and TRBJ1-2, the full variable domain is SAVISQKPSRDICQRGTSLTIQCQVDSQVTMMFWYRQQPGQSLTLIATANQGSEATYESGFVIDKFPISRPNLTFSTLTVSNMSPEDSSIYLCSVEAGNVDYGYTFGSGTRLTVV.

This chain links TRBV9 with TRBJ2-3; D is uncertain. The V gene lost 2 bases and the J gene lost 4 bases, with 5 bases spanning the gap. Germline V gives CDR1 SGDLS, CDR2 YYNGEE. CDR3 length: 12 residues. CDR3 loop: CASSVFPDTQYF. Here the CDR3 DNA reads TGTGCCAGCAGCGTGTTCCCAGATACGCAGTATTTT.

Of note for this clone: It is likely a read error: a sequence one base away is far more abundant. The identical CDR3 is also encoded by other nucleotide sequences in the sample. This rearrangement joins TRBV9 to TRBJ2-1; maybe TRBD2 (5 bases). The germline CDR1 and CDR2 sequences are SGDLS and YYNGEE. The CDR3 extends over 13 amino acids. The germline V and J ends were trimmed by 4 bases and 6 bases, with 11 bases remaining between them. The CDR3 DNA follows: TGTGCCAGCAGCCAAGAGGGTTCCAATGAGCAGTTCTTC. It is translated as CASSQEGSNEQFF.

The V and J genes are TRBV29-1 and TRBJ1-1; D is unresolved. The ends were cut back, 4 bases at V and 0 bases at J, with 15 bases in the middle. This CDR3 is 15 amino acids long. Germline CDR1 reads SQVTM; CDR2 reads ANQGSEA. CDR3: CSVVLREEMNTEAFF. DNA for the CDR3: TGCAGCGTTGTACTTAGGGAGGAGATGAACACTGAAGCTTTCTTT.

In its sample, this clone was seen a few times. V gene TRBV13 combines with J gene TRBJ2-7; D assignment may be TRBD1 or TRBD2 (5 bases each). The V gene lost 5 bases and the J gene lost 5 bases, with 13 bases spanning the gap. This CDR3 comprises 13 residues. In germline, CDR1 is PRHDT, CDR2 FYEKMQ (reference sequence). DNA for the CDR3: TGTGCCAGCAGCGGGGACCGCCGGGACGAGCAGTACTTC. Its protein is CASSGDRRDEQYF.

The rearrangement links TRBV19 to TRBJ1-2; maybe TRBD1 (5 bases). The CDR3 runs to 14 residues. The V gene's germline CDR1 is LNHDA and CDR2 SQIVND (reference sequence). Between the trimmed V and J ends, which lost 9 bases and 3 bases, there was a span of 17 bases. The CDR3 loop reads CASRKLTEDYGYTF. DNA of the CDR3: TGTGCCAGCCGTAAATTGACAGAAGACTATGGCTACACCTTC.

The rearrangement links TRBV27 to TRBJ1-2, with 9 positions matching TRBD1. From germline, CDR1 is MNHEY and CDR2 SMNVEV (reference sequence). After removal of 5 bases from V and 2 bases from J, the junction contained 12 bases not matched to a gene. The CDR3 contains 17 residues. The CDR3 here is CASSPLSGGQGNYGYTF. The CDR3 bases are TGTGCCAGCAGTCCATTGAGCGGCGGACAGGGGAACTATGGCTACACCTTC.

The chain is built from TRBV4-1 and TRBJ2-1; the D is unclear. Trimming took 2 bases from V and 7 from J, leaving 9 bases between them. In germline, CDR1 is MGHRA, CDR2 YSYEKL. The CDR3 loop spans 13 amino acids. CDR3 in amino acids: CASSQRSGNEQFF. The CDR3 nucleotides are TGCGCCAGCAGCCAAAGGAGTGGGAATGAGCAGTTCTTC.

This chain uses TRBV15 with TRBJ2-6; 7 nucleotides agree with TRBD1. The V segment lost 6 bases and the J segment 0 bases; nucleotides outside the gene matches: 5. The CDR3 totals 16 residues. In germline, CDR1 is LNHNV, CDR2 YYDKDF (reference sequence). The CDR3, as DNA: TGTGCCACCAGGACAGGGAGAACCTCTGGGGCCAACGTCCTGACTTTC. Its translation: CATRTGRTSGANVLTF.

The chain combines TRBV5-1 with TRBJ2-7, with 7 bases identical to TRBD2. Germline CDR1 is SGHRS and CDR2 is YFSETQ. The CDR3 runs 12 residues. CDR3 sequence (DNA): TGCGCATCAAGCGGGAACTCCTACGAGCAGTACTTC. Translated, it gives CASSGNSYEQYF. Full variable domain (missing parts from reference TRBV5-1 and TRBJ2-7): KAGVTQTPRYLIKTRGQQVTLSCSPISGHRSVSWYQQTPGQGLQFLFEYFSETQRNKGNFPGRFSGRQFSNSRSEMNVSTLELGDSALYLCASSGNSYEQYFGPGTRLTVT.

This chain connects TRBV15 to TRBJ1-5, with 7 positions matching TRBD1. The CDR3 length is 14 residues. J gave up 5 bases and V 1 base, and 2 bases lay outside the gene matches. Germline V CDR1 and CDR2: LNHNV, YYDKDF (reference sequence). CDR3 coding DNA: TGTGCCACCAGCAGAGGCAGGGGGTATCAGCCCCAGCATTTT. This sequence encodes CATSRGRGYQPQHF.

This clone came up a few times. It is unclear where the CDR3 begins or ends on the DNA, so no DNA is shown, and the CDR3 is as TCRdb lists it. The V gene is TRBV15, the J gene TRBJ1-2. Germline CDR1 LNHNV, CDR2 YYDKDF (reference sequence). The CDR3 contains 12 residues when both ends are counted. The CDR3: CATSRGWAGGTF.

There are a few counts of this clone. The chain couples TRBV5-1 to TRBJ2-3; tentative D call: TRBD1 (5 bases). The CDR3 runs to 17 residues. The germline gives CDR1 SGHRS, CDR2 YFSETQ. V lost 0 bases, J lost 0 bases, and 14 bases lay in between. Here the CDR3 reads CASSLGLGGASTDTQYF. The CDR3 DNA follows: TGCGCCAGCAGCTTGGGCCTCGGTGGGGCGAGCACAGATACGCAGTATTTT.

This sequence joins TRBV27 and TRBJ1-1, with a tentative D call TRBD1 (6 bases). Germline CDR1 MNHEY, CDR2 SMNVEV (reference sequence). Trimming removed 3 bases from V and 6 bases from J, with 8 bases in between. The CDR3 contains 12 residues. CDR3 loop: CASSLRGAEAFF. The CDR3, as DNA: TGTGCCAGCAGTTTGAGGGGGGCTGAAGCTTTCTTT.

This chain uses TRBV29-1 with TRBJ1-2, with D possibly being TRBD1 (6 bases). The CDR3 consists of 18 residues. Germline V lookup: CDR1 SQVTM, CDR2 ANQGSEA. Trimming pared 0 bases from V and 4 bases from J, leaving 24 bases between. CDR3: CSVEDIRRGRAQPYGYTF. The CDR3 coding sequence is TGCAGCGTTGAAGATATTCGCAGGGGTAGAGCCCAGCCCTATGGCTACACCTTC.

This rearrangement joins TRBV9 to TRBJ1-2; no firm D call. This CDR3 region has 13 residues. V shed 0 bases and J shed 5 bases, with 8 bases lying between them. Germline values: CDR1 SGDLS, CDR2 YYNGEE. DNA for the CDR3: TGTGCCAGCAGCGTAGGATTGGTGTATGGCTACACCTTC. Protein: CASSVGLVYGYTF.

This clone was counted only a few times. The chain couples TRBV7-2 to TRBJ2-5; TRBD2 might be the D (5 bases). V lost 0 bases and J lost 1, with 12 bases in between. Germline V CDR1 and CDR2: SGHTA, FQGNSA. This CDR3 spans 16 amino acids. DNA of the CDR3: TGTGCCAGCAGCTTAGCGGTCGGGGTTGTCCAAGAGACCCAGTACTTC. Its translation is CASSLAVGVVQETQYF.

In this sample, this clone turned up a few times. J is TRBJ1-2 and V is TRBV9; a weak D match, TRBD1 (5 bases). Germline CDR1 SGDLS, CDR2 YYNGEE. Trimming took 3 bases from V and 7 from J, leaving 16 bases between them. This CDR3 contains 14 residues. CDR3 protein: CASSAWGEGAGYTF. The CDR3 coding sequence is TGTGCCAGCAGCGCCTGGGGGGAAGGCGCTGGCTACACCTTC.

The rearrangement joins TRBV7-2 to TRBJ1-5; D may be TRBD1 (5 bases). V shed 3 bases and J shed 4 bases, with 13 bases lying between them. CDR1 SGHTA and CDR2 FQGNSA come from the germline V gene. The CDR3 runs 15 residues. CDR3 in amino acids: CASSLGGRTNQPQHF. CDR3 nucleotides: TGTGCCAGCAGCTTGGGGGGGAGGACGAATCAGCCCCAGCATTTT.

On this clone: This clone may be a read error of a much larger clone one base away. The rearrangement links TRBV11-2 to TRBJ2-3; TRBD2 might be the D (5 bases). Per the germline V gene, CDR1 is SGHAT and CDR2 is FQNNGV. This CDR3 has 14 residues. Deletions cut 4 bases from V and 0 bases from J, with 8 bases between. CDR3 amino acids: CASSSGGSTDTQYF. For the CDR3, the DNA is TGTGCCAGCAGCTCAGGAGGAAGCACAGATACGCAGTATTTT.

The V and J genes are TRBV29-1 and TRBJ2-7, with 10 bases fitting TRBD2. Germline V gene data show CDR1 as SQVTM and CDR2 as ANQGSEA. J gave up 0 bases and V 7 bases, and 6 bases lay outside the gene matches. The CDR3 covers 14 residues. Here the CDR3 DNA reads TGCAGCGGATTAGCGGGAGGTAACTCCTACGAGCAGTACTTC. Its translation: CSGLAGGNSYEQYF.

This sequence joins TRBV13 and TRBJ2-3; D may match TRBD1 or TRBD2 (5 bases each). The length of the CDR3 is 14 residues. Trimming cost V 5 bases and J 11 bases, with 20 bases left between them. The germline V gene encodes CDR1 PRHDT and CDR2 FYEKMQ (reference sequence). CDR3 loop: CASSGDRDPGRQYF. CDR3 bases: TGTGCCAGCAGCGGGGACCGGGATCCGGGGAGGCAGTATTTT.

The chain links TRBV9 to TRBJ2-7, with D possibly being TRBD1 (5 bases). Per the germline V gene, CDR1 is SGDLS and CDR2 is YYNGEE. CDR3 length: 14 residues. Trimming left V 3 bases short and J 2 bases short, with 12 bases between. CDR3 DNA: TGTGCCAGCAGCGAGGGGCAAGGTACCTACGAGCAGTACTTC. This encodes CASSEGQGTYEQYF.

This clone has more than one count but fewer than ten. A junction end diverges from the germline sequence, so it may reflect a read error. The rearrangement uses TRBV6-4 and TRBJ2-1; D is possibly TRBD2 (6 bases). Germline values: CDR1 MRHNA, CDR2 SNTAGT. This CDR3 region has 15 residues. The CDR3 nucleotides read TGTGCCAGCAGTGACTCGAGGGACTCCCACAATGAGCAGTTCTTC. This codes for CASSDSRDSHNEQFF.

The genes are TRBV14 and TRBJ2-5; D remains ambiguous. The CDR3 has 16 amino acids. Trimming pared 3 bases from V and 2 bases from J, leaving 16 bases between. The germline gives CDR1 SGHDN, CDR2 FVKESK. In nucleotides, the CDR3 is TGTGCCAGCAGCCACCAGCCAAGACACCTGCAAGAGACCCAGTACTTC. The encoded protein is CASSHQPRHLQETQYF.